This TCR beta chain emerged from a study of T cell repertoires in cytomegalovirus infection. For the study at large: Public TCR beta signatures provided an indication of both CMV infection and a matching HLA type. Study-wide results and limits: The cumulative frequency of public TCR beta families distinguished individuals who carried CMV together with the relevant HLA. The ex vivo response showed dominance by HLA-C-restricted CMV-specific TCR beta clonotypes.

This clonotype was observed many times. Its target is not known. Trimming took 2 bases from V and 5 from J; bases not matched to a gene: 7. This CDR3 has 16 amino acids. Germline CDR1 SGHVS, CDR2 FNYEAQ. Each CDR3 protein gets one entry after TCRdb re-called the reads with MiXCR. Of about 600,000 distinct CDR3 sequences in the sample, around 24% were seen once. Input material: CD8+ T cells from PBMCs. The V and J genes are TRBV7-6 and TRBJ2-1; 9 bases match TRBD2. The receptor was derived from a human donor in good health (CMV status not recorded). Some clones in this sample may be carry-over from other donors' samples. The CDR3 here is CASSLRRGGSHNEQFF. DNA for the CDR3: TGTGCCAGCAGCTTAAGGCGGGGGGGCAGCCACAATGAGCAGTTCTTC.